This T cell receptor (beta chain) emerged from a study of beta chain features in type 1 diabetes (dated by TCRdb to the late 2010s). Context from the whole study: Patients and healthy donors did not differ in mean age, gender distribution, total cell number or subset yield. A total of approximately 110,000,000 sorted cells were examined across all samples, and a strong correlation was observed between cell number per subset and RNA yield. In the study, TCRB repertoires of sorted circulating CD4+ T cell subsets from recently diagnosed type 1 diabetes patients were compared with those of matched healthy donors. Regulatory and stem cell-like memory subsets were isolated from only 8 patients and roughly eight healthy donors, whereas naive and central memory subsets came from all 30 or so donors.

What the work shows at the level of the full study, not this receptor alone: Shorter templates might be favored by PCR, yet because patient and control samples were amplified and corrected together, any such skew would affect both groups equally. Because small numbers of individuals were included in the HLA sub-analyses, any influence of HLA type on TCRB rearrangement was left unresolved. Naive, central memory and regulatory TCRB repertoires appeared more similar among patients than among healthy donors. Patients with type 1 diabetes made fewer insertions and deleted more nucleotides at VDJ recombination sites, implying thymic rearrangement abnormalities. Type 1 diabetes patients showed a moderate but significant shortening of TCRB CDR3 length in all four CD4+ subsets. Sequencing cDNA rather than genomic DNA could over-represent highly expressing activated cells, although activation and CD3 levels did not differ between groups.

The entire isolated RNA was reverse transcribed using the High Capacity cDNA Reverse Transcription Kit, and thus expressed TCRB transcripts were sequenced. Naive, central memory and regulatory T cell samples underwent deep immunoSEQ sequencing, averaging roughly 3.4 million total reads per sample. Sorted cells were lysed in RLT buffer and RNA was extracted with DNase-treated RNeasy Micro or Mini kits, depending on cell number. To prevent cross-contamination, each cell subset was processed individually, whereas patient and healthy donor samples were processed jointly. TCRB sequences were amplified from cDNA with the immunoSEQ multiplex PCR, producing 87-bp fragments spanning the CDR3 region. Sequencing of the amplicons was done on the Illumina HiSeq platform. Concerning the study's data processing: Synthetic template baselines were used to correct PCR bias computationally, reads within Hamming distance 2 were collapsed, and singletons that could not be merged were discarded. Reads were aligned against IMGT so that V, D and J genes, CDR3 length and insertions or deletions at six rearrangement sites could be assigned. Within each subset, clonotype counts were normalized to sorted cell number, and only after that were true diversity and Gini coefficients computed with the tcR R package. Repertoire sharing was quantified using the overlap coefficient calculated on TCRB nucleotide sequences. Out-of-frame TCRB sequences from naive cells were analyzed as a proxy for the pre-selection repertoire. Held by TCRdb, this immuneACCESS table contains in-frame sequences only and omits some clones. Under half of the omission traces to an unresolved V gene where checked; the cause of the rest is unknown. V and J calls and clone size are those listed in that table; D and trimming were worked out from the DNA. The sample profile shows around 310,000 clones; approximately 12% of them were found once. The ten biggest clones cover about 0.016% of the sample.

Points on this clone: The antigen it recognizes is unknown. No per-base quality is available; no much larger clone lies one base away.

V ends up 0 bases short and J 2 bases short, with an unmatched junction base count of 9. Including cysteine and phenylalanine, the CDR3 has 18 amino acids. The sequence is cut down to CDR3 DNA, 54 bases in frame from base 1. From each donor, a single peripheral blood sample of around 120 mL on average was drawn into heparinised tubes. Naive, central memory, regulatory and stem cell-like memory CD4+ T cells were sorted on a BD FACSAria II using a panel including CD45RO, CCR7, CD25, CD127, CD95 and CD27. Purity was above 95% for every sorted population. PBMCs were isolated right away by Lymphoprep density gradient centrifugation and were stained directly, without culture. To minimize batch effects, samples were stained and sorted in pairs, one healthy donor with one patient per experiment.

The TCR was taken from a woman under 30 with type 1 diabetes. Material for sequencing was naive CD4+ T cells from blood. Sample cell subset or site, as interpreted from the label and publication: true naive CD4+ T cells. Here the chain combines TRBV23-1 and TRBJ2-7; a stretch of 11 junction bases matches TRBD2. TRBV23-1 is given ORF status, its function remaining uncertain. The CDR3 loop reads CASSQSRLAGGPPYEQYF. The DNA sequence follows: TGCGCCAGCAGTCAATCGAGGCTAGCGGGAGGCCCTCCCTACGAGCAGTACTTC.